Listed below are T cell receptor beta chains from one sample, sequenced in a study of T cell repertoires in cytomegalovirus infection. MiXCR was run by TCRdb on the reads, yielding one entry per CDR3 protein. The repertoire holds more than 650,000 distinct CDR3 sequences, approximately 40% seen once, with under 3.5% in the top ten. What was sequenced was PBMCs. These receptors were collected from a human donor in good health (CMV status not recorded). Some clones in this sample may be carry-over from other donors' samples. Each CDR3 is given with its conserved first and last residue. Fields, in order: V gene, D gene, J gene, clone size, CDR3 protein, CDR3 DNA. A D gene is named only where the DNA matches it firmly. The size entry is marked missing in some rows and otherwise reads once, few, many or a size class.

TRBV5-1	TRBD2	TRBJ2-2	-	CASSLAWSGGNTGELFF	TGCGCCAGCAGCTTGGCCTGGAGCGGGGGAAACACCGGGGAGCTGTTTTTT
TRBV18	-	TRBJ2-3	-	CASAPRTGRTDTQYF	TGTGCCAGCGCACCCCGGACTGGGCGCACAGATACGCAGTATTTT
TRBV7-9	-	TRBJ2-1	-	CASSRTDYGPVEQFF	TGTGCCAGCAGCCGAACGGACTACGGACCCGTTGAGCAGTTCTTC
TRBV4-1	-	TRBJ2-1	many	CASSQGKGLIHNEQFF	TGCGCCAGCAGCCAAGGGAAGGGGCTGATTCACAATGAGCAGTTCTTC
TRBV10-2	TRBD1	TRBJ1-6	-	CASSEPRDRTNSPLHF	TGCGCCAGCAGTGAGCCCCGGGACAGGACCAATTCACCCCTCCACTTT
TRBV7-6	-	TRBJ2-2	many	CASSLAESRLDGASSSYYTGELFF	TGTGCCAGCAGCTTAGCGGAATCCAGACTCGATGGGGCGAGTTCTTCCTATTACACCGGGGAGCTGTTTTTT
TRBV6-5	-	TRBJ2-2	-	CASSYETGELFF	TGTGCCAGCAGTTACGAAACCGGGGAGCTGTTTTTT
TRBV4-1	-	TRBJ2-1	-	CASSQDGYPETYNEQFF	TGCGCCAGCAGCCAAGATGGGTACCCGGAGACCTACAATGAGCAGTTCTTC
TRBV12-3/TRBV12-4	-	TRBJ1-5	few	CASTWGGNQPQHF	TGTGCCAGCACTTGGGGCGGGAATCAGCCCCAGCATTTT
TRBV19	-	TRBJ1-2	-	CATRGSGASGGYTF	TGTGCCACTCGCGGGTCGGGGGCGTCTGGTGGCTACACCTTC